This TCR beta chain was identified in a study of response to subunit inactivated influenza vaccine (dated by TCRdb to about 2018). In the study overall: Deep quantitative T cell receptor repertoire profiling was used in the study to track responses to a trivalent subunit inactivated influenza vaccine. Here is what the overall study found, with its caveats: According to the authors, only a limited number of new T cells may be recruited by each seasonal influenza vaccination.

This clonotype was detected a few times. The target of this receptor is not known. Per-base qualities were not stored, and no clone one base away is much larger. The germline V gene sets CDR1 to SGDLS and CDR2 to YYNGEE. The CDR3 starts with the cysteine, ends with the phenylalanine, and has 14 residues. The read is trimmed to its CDR3 DNA, 42 bases read in frame from base 1. V and J lose 1 base and 5 bases, and a span of 9 bases separates them. Libraries were prepared through RT-PCR. For sequencing, an Illumina HiSeq 2500 was employed. TCRdb ran its own pipeline on the public reads, namely fastp trimming at Q25 and MiXCR clone calling, and kept in-frame beta chains. Every distinct CDR3 protein forms one entry, paired with its most common genes and DNA. The sample table holds 400,000 to 550,000 distinct CDR3 sequences, of which 25% were seen once. The ten largest account for 1.9% of the sample.

This TCR derives from a man in his forties or fifties who received an inactivated influenza vaccine. Donor details come from another sample of the same person, matched by shared clones. The chain uses TRBV9 and TRBJ2-2, and possibly TRBD2, on 5 matching bases. The sample was CD4+ T cells sorted from PBMCs, taken less than 6 days after vaccination. DNA sequence: TGTGCCAGCAGCGTAAGGGAGCGGACCGGGGAGCTGTTTTTT. It specifies CASSVRERTGELFF. With the portions outside the CDR3 filled from the reference TRBV9 and TRBJ2-2 genes, the complete variable region becomes DSGVTQTPKHLITATGQRVTLRCSPRSGDLSVYWYQQSLDQGLQFLIQYYNGEERAKGNILERFSAQQFPDLHSELNLSSLELGDSALYFCASSVRERTGELFFGEGSRLTVL.